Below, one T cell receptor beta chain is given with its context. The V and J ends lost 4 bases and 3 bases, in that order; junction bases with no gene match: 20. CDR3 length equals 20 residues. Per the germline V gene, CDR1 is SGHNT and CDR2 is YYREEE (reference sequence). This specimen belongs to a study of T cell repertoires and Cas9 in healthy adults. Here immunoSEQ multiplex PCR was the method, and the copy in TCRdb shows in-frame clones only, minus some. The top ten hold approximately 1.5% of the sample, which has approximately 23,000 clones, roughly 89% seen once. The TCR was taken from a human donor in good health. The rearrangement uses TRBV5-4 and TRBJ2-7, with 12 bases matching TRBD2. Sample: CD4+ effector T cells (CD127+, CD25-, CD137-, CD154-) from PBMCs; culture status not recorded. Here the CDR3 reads CASSPTQRTSGAGAYYEQYF. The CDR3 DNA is TGTGCCAGCAGCCCCACACAAAGGACTAGCGGGGCCGGGGCCTACTACGAGCAGTACTTC.